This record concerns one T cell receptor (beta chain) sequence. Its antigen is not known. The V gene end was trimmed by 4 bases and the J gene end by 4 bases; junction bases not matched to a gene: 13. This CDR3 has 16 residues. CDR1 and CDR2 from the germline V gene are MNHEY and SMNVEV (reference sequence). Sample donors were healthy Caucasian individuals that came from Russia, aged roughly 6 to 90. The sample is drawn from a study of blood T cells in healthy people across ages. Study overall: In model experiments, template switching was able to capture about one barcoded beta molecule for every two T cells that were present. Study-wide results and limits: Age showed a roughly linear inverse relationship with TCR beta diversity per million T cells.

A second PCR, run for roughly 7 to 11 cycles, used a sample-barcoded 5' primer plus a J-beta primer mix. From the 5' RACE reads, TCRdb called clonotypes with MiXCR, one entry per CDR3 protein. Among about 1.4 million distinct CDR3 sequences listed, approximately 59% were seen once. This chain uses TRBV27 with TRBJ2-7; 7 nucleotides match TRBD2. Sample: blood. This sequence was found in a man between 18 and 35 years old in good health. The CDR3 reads CASSSGLAEGPYEQYF. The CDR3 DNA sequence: TGTGCCAGCAGTTCTGGGCTAGCGGAAGGGCCGTACGAGCAGTACTTC.